These T cell receptor beta chains were read from a single sample in a study of blood T cell repertoires in COVID-19. The method was immunoSEQ multiplex PCR; TCRdb's version includes in-frame clones alone and lacks a portion of them. The sample lists approximately 150,000 clones, roughly 78% occurring once. Sequenced sample: peripheral blood. Receptors were obtained from a human donor with acute or convalescent COVID-19. The donor label of this sample is uncertain. The CDR3 runs from the conserved cysteine through the conserved F or W. Fields, in order: clone size, D gene, V gene, J gene, CDR3 protein, CDR3 DNA. The D gene is left open where the match is weak. Clone size is given for some rows only: seen once, a few or many times, or a class if the clone is expanded.

>.|.|TRBV27|TRBJ2-7
CASKGQPSSYEQYF
TGTGCCAGCAAAGGACAGCCAAGCTCCTACGAGCAGTACTTC
>.|.|TRBV19|TRBJ1-5
CASSIGGRDSNQPQHF
TGTGCCAGTAGTATAGGGGGCAGAGATAGCAATCAGCCCCAGCATTTT
>.|TRBD1|TRBV10-1|TRBJ1-1
CASSAQGTSTEAFF
TGCGCCAGCAGTGCACAGGGGACGAGCACTGAAGCTTTCTTT
>.|.|TRBV3-1/TRBV3-2|TRBJ1-1
CASSQELGGRAFF
TGTGCCAGCAGCCAAGAACTCGGAGGGAGGGCTTTCTTT
>.|TRBD1|TRBV7-2|TRBJ1-5
CASSFDRGRGPQHF
TGTGCCAGCAGCTTCGACAGGGGCCGAGGGCCCCAGCATTTT
>once|.|TRBV2|TRBJ1-6
CASRRRGLDSPLHF
TGTGCCAGCAGGCGGCGGGGTTTAGATTCACCCCTCCACTTT
>.|.|TRBV30|TRBJ1-2
CAWTRDYGYTF
TGTGCCTGGACGCGCGACTATGGCTACACCTTC
>.|TRBD1|TRBV18|TRBJ2-5
CASSIGQGVFQETQYF
TGTGCCAGCTCAATCGGACAGGGGGTCTTCCAAGAGACCCAGTACTTC
>.|.|TRBV5-1|TRBJ2-2
CASSLDRQNTGELFF
TGCGCCAGCAGCTTGGACAGACAGAACACCGGGGAGCTGTTTTTT
>.|.|TRBV19|TRBJ2-1
CASSPRALGATEQFF
TGTGCCAGTAGTCCGAGGGCCCTCGGAGCAACTGAGCAGTTCTTC
>.|TRBD2|TRBV11-2|TRBJ2-3
CASSLSGTADTQYF
TGTGCCAGCAGCTTAAGCGGGACTGCAGATACGCAGTATTTT